The next 20 T cell receptor beta chains were all read from a single sample in a study of T cell responses to AZD1222 COVID-19 vaccine. Method: immunoSEQ multiplex PCR; TCRdb's copy keeps in-frame clones and lacks some. The data hold about 140,000 clones, with 85% to 95% observed a single time. Here the sequenced sample was peripheral blood, taken on day 0 of MenACWY control vaccination. These receptor sequences come from an adult in good health.

This chain links TRBV2 with TRBJ2-7; D gene ambiguous. The CDR3 is made up of 14 amino acids. CDR1 SNHLY and CDR2 FYNNEI come from the germline V gene. Trimming removed 2 bases at V and 3 bases at J, with 11 bases between. Here the CDR3 reads CASSEYARGYEQYF. The CDR3 DNA reads TGTGCCAGCAGTGAATACGCTAGAGGCTACGAGCAGTACTTC.

The CDR3, as DNA: TGTGCCAGCAGCTTAGCGGGGAAAGGCGAGCAGTACTTC. Amino acids: CASSLAGKGEQYF. The rearrangement links TRBV7-8 to TRBJ2-7; D is undetermined. Germline lookup yields CDR1 SGHVS and CDR2 FQNEAQ. V was clipped by 0 bases and J by 6 bases, with 9 bases between them. The CDR3 contains 13 residues. The full variable domain, completed using reference TRBV7-8 and TRBJ2-7, is GAGVSQSPRYKVAKRGQDVALRCDPISGHVSLFWYQQALGQGPEFLTYFQNEAQLDKSGLPSDRFFAERPEGSVSTLKIQRTQQEDSAVYLCASSLAGKGEQYFGPGTRLTVT.

This clone was detected once. The chain carries TRBV7-6 and TRBJ2-1, with D maybe TRBD2 (5 bases). Germline CDR1 reads SGHVS; CDR2 reads FNYEAQ. Trimming shortened V by 5 bases and J by 5 bases, and 10 bases separated the two germline ends. This CDR3 is 13 amino acids long. CDR3 protein: CASSPSGNNEQFF. The CDR3 DNA reads as TGTGCCAGCAGCCCCTCGGGGAACAATGAGCAGTTCTTC.

The V call is TRBV7-6, the J call TRBJ2-7; D is uncertain. Germline CDR1 and CDR2: SGHVS and FNYEAQ. The CDR3 is made up of 12 amino acids. Trimming removed 4 bases at V and 7 bases at J, with 11 bases between. The CDR3 loop is CASSSKLWEQYF. DNA for the CDR3: TGTGCCAGCAGCTCCAAACTGTGGGAGCAGTACTTC.

This sequence joins TRBV15 and TRBJ2-1; 7 bases fit TRBD2. The CDR3 has 17 amino acids. V gave up 2 bases and J gave up 7 bases; unmatched junction bases: 14. Germline CDR1 is LNHNV and CDR2 is YYDKDF (reference sequence). The DNA of the CDR3 is TGTGCCACCAGCAGACCTCCGGGACGGGGAGGGCAGAATGAGCAGTTCTTC. Amino acid sequence: CATSRPPGRGGQNEQFF.

V usage is TRBV5-1 and J usage is TRBJ1-2; D perhaps matches TRBD1 (5 bases). V lost 0 bases, J lost 4 bases, and 7 bases lay in between. CDR1 is SGHRS and CDR2 is YFSETQ in the germline V gene. There are 13 residues in the CDR3. The CDR3: CASSLGGAYGYTF. DNA of the CDR3: TGCGCCAGCAGCTTGGGAGGGGCCTATGGCTACACCTTC. Variable domain in full (rest from reference TRBV5-1 and TRBJ1-2): KAGVTQTPRYLIKTRGQQVTLSCSPISGHRSVSWYQQTPGQGLQFLFEYFSETQRNKGNFPGRFSGRQFSNSRSEMNVSTLELGDSALYLCASSLGGAYGYTFGSGTRLTVV.

The J gene is TRBJ2-2, the V gene TRBV5-1, with 9 bases lining up with TRBD1. Losses at the gene ends were 4 bases for V and 4 bases for J; bases not matched to a gene: 2. CDR1 is SGHRS, CDR2 YFSETQ, per germline. The CDR3 loop spans 14 amino acids. The CDR3 DNA reads TGCGCCAGCAGCCGGACAGGGGCCACCGGGGAGCTGTTTTTT. Encoded protein: CASSRTGATGELFF.

This chain uses TRBV30 with TRBJ1-3; no clear D gene. The CDR3 totals 16 residues. Germline V gives CDR1 GTSNPN, CDR2 SVGIG (reference sequence). Trimming left V 0 bases short and J 0 bases short, with 12 bases between. The CDR3 bases are TGTGCCTGGAGTGTTGGGCGGTCTTTCTCTGGAAACACCATATATTTT. This gives the protein CAWSVGRSFSGNTIYF.

CDR3 protein: CASSQPGPINEQFF. CDR3 sequence (DNA): TGCGCCAGCAGCCAACCGGGACCAATCAATGAGCAGTTCTTC. This chain uses TRBV4-3 with TRBJ2-1, with D perhaps being TRBD1 or TRBD2 (5 bases each). V was clipped by 2 bases and J by 6 bases, with 11 bases between them. The length of the CDR3 is 14 residues. Germline V CDR1 and CDR2: LGHNA, YSLEER.

The CDR3 coding sequence is TGTGCCAGCAGCCAGACGCCAGCAGGGTCTAATTCACCCCTCCACTTT. It encodes CASSQTPAGSNSPLHF. The chain has TRBV7-9 and TRBJ1-6, with a weak D call TRBD1 (5 bases). Looked up from germline, CDR1 is SEHNR and CDR2 is FQNEAQ (reference sequence). Trimming stripped 5 bases from V and 6 bases from J, with 17 bases between. The CDR3 consists of 16 residues.

The gene calls are TRBV2 and TRBJ1-4; D is undetermined. Looked up from germline, CDR1 is SNHLY and CDR2 is FYNNEI. Trimming removed 5 bases from V and 0 bases from J, with 22 bases in between. The CDR3 sequence is 19 residues long. CDR3 coding DNA: TGTGCCAGCAGTCCAAGGATGGAAGGCAACCAGGCAACTAATGAAAAACTGTTTTTT. It codes for CASSPRMEGNQATNEKLFF.

The genes are TRBV5-1 and TRBJ2-7; TRBD1 is a possible D gene (6 bases). Trimming left V 0 bases short and J 3 bases short, with 10 bases between. The CDR3 is made up of 14 amino acids. CDR1 is SGHRS and CDR2 is YFSETQ in the germline V gene. This chain's CDR3 is CASSLGDTDYEQYF. CDR3 sequence (DNA): TGCGCCAGCAGCTTGGGGGACACGGACTACGAGCAGTACTTC.

This clone has just one count. The CDR3 is CASSHHTGVNTEAFF. The CDR3 DNA reads TGTGCCAGCAGCCATCACACAGGGGTTAACACTGAAGCTTTCTTT. The chain employs TRBV4-2 and TRBJ1-1; TRBD1 aligns across 7 bases. The germline V gene encodes CDR1 LGHNA and CDR2 YNFKEQ. This CDR3 contains 15 residues. J lost 2 bases, V lost 3 bases, and 6 bases had no gene match.

The chain recombines TRBV15 with TRBJ1-1; maybe TRBD1 (5 bases). CDR1 is LNHNV and CDR2 is YYDKDF in the germline V gene (reference sequence). With 4 bases removed from V and 9 bases from J, the gap between germline ends came to 21 bases. The CDR3 is 15 amino acids. The CDR3 DNA reads TGTGCCACCAGCATCTTCCGGGATAGCGGGGCGCAAGCTTTCTTT. This codes for CATSIFRDSGAQAFF.

The chain has TRBV4-3 and TRBJ2-3, with 9 bases matching TRBD2. CDR3 length: 15 residues. V lost 1 base and J lost 5; bases outside the gene matches: 4. CDR1 and CDR2 (germline): LGHNA, YSLEER. The DNA of the CDR3 is TGCGCCAGCAGCCAAGGCGGGGGGGCCGTAGATACGCAGTATTTT. It translates to CASSQGGGAVDTQYF.

This chain joins TRBV4-1 and TRBJ2-7; the D gene is possibly TRBD2 (6 bases). V was pared by 6 bases and J by 2 bases, with 20 bases between. The CDR3 covers 16 residues. In germline, CDR1 is MGHRA, CDR2 YSYEKL. In DNA form, the CDR3 reads TGCGCCAGCAGTTCCCGGGGGAGACCTAATCCCTACGAGCAGTACTTC. It codes for CASSSRGRPNPYEQYF.

A single count supports this clone. The chain has TRBV2 and TRBJ2-1; 9 positions agree with TRBD1. The CDR3 totals 14 residues. The trim removed 7 bases at V and 8 bases at J, leaving 9 bases unmatched. The V gene's germline CDR1 is SNHLY and CDR2 FYNNEI. The CDR3 bases are TGTGCCAGCATTGGGACAGGGCTTATTCATGAGCAGTTCTTC. It translates to CASIGTGLIHEQFF.

The gene calls are TRBV7-9 and TRBJ2-2, with D hard to call. V was pared by 5 bases and J by 1 base, with 20 bases between. From germline, CDR1 is SEHNR and CDR2 FQNEAQ (reference sequence). The CDR3 consists of 18 residues. The CDR3 DNA follows: TGTGCCAGCAGCCCTCAAAACGGACGAACGAGGAACACCGGGGAGCTGTTTTTT. Protein sequence: CASSPQNGRTRNTGELFF.

The count of this clone is one. V is TRBV9 and J is TRBJ1-6, with 7 nucleotides matching TRBD1. Germline assignment: CDR1 SGDLS and CDR2 YYNGEE. The CDR3 sequence is 13 residues long. V was pared by 4 bases and J by 8 bases, with 3 bases of the junction left unmatched. The DNA of the CDR3 is TGTGCCAGCAGCATTACAGGGGATTCACCCCTCCACTTT. It encodes CASSITGDSPLHF.

This chain joins TRBV5-4 and TRBJ2-5, with a tentative D call TRBD2 (6 bases). Trimming stripped 4 bases from V and 2 bases from J, with 15 bases between. In germline, CDR1 is SGHNT, CDR2 YYREEE (reference sequence). The CDR3 runs 15 residues. CDR3 loop: CASSPPSRGQETQYF. CDR3 sequence (DNA): TGTGCCAGCAGCCCCCCTTCGCGGGGACAAGAGACCCAGTACTTC.